One sample yielded the 19 T cell receptor beta chains listed below, sequenced in a study of PD-L1 blockade in urothelial cancer. The sample's time point: pretreatment peripheral blood. Sequencing used immunoSEQ multiplex PCR; TCRdb keeps in-frame clones, though not all of them. The data hold 60,000 to 65,000 clones, with around 81% observed a single time. The material was PBMCs, obtained around atezolizumab (anti-PD-L1) treatment. Receptor source: a man between 65 and 85 years old with urothelial cancer.

The chain carries TRBV19 and TRBJ2-7; weak D call: TRBD1 (6 bases). This CDR3 is built from 15 residues. Germline V lookup: CDR1 LNHDA, CDR2 SQIVND (reference sequence). The V and J ends lost 2 bases and 0 bases respectively, with 11 bases between them. The CDR3 DNA sequence: TGTGCCAGTAGTATAAGGTACAGGGCCTCCTACGAGCAGTACTTC. This encodes CASSIRYRASYEQYF.

In this sample, this clone turned up once. The rearrangement joins TRBV6-4 to TRBJ2-4; 7 bases fit TRBD1. With 6 bases clipped from V and 0 bases from J, the junction kept 8 bases outside the gene matches. This CDR3 contains 16 residues. Germline values: CDR1 MRHNA, CDR2 SNTAGT. The CDR3 DNA follows: TGTGCCAGCAGGGTACAGGGGCCCCTAGCCAAAAACATTCAGTACTTC. It is translated as CASRVQGPLAKNIQYF.

V and J are TRBV5-1 and TRBJ2-1, with D tentatively TRBD2 (5 bases). CDR3 size: 13 residues. Germline V gives CDR1 SGHRS, CDR2 YFSETQ. V lost 1 base to trimming and J lost 5 bases, with 7 bases between them. The CDR3 nucleotides read TGCGCCAGCAGCTTGACAGCGGACAATGAGCAGTTCTTC. Residues: CASSLTADNEQFF.

The chain couples TRBV15 to TRBJ2-1, with D tentatively TRBD2 (5 bases). The CDR3 extends over 13 amino acids. Germline V gene sequence: CDR1 LNHNV, CDR2 YYDKDF (reference sequence). With 5 bases removed from V and 8 bases from J, the gap between germline ends came to 13 bases. The CDR3 here is CATSSLTKDEQFF. CDR3 nucleotide sequence: TGTGCCACCAGCTCTTTGACTAAAGATGAGCAGTTCTTC.

The rearrangement joins TRBV27 to TRBJ2-1; 9 bases map to TRBD2. V trimming: 8 bases; J trimming: 3 bases; junction bases outside the gene matches: 8. From germline, CDR1 is MNHEY and CDR2 SMNVEV (reference sequence). This CDR3 has 15 amino acids. The CDR3: CASAARTSDYNEQFF. The CDR3 nucleotides are TGTGCCAGCGCCGCCCGGACTAGCGACTACAATGAGCAGTTCTTC.

The chain joins TRBV6-1 to TRBJ2-3; D is uncertain. V lost 3 bases and J 5 bases, leaving 9 bases between the germline ends. This CDR3 contains 13 residues. Germline CDR1 is MNHNS and CDR2 is SASEGT. The CDR3 bases are TGTGCCAGCAGTGACCCGCAACAAGATACGCAGTATTTT. Translated, it gives CASSDPQQDTQYF.

By share, this clone counts as medium-sized (0.01 to 0.1%). The chain recombines TRBV11-2 with TRBJ2-7; tentatively, D is TRBD2 (6 bases). Trimming took 4 bases from V and 5 from J, leaving 21 bases between them. In germline, CDR1 is SGHAT, CDR2 FQNNGV. This CDR3 contains 16 residues. The CDR3 nucleotides read TGTGCCAGCAGCTCCCTACAAAGGGCGGGGCGTGACGAGCAGTACTTC. Its protein is CASSSLQRAGRDEQYF.

This sequence joins TRBV5-1 and TRBJ2-7, with D possibly TRBD1 on 6 matching bases. Trimming pared 4 bases from V and 2 bases from J, leaving 10 bases between. From germline, CDR1 is SGHRS and CDR2 YFSETQ. This CDR3 contains 13 residues. CDR3: CASSPDSTYEQYF. CDR3 DNA: TGCGCCAGCAGCCCGGACAGTACCTACGAGCAGTACTTC.

The chain is built from TRBV28 and TRBJ2-5; 8 positions agree with TRBD1. The germline V gene encodes CDR1 MDHEN and CDR2 SYDVKM. V shed 5 bases, J shed 5 bases, and the junction held 10 bases outside the gene matches. The CDR3 runs to 15 residues. In nucleotides, the CDR3 is TGTGCCAGCAGTCTTCCGACAGGGGATGGGGAGACCCAGTACTTC. This sequence encodes CASSLPTGDGETQYF.

The V gene is TRBV7-8, the J gene TRBJ2-2; 9 bases align to TRBD1. CDR1 and CDR2 from the germline V gene are SGHVS and FQNEAQ. The trim removed 5 bases at V and 4 bases at J, leaving 8 bases unmatched. This CDR3 region has 16 residues. The CDR3 is CASSPRQGDGTGELFF. CDR3 coding DNA: TGTGCCAGCAGCCCACGACAGGGGGACGGCACCGGGGAGCTGTTTTTT.

This chain links TRBV4-1 with TRBJ1-5; D unresolved. In germline, CDR1 is MGHRA, CDR2 YSYEKL. The CDR3 has 15 residues. The germline V and J ends were trimmed by 4 bases and 7 bases, with 17 bases remaining between them. DNA of the CDR3: TGCGCCAGCAGCCGGGCCCCGGGGTTATTCCAGCCCCAGCATTTT. This sequence encodes CASSRAPGLFQPQHF.

The V and J genes are TRBV7-8 and TRBJ2-2, with 8 nucleotides matching TRBD2. V lost 5 bases to trimming and J lost 6 bases; unmatched junction nucleotides: 8. There are 15 residues in the CDR3. Germline CDR1 is SGHVS and CDR2 is FQNEAQ. The CDR3 DNA is TGTGCCAGCAGCCTCCGGACTAGCCACCCCGGGGAGCTGTTTTTT. As protein: CASSLRTSHPGELFF.

This clone has just one count. In DNA form, the CDR3 reads TGTGCCAGCAGCAAAAATCGACAGCCGATCGGGTGGAACTATGGCTACACCTTC. The encoded protein is CASSKNRQPIGWNYGYTF. The chain couples TRBV21-1 to TRBJ1-2; the D call TRBD1 from the table was never checked on the DNA. TRBV21-1 is a documented pseudogene. This CDR3 has 18 amino acids.

V and J are TRBV4-2 and TRBJ1-5, with D perhaps TRBD1 (6 bases). Trimming cost V 0 bases and J 13 bases, with 13 bases left between them. Germline V CDR1 and CDR2: LGHNA, YNFKEQ. The CDR3 has 13 amino acids. The CDR3 DNA is TGTGCCAGCAGCCAAGAATCTGGGACACCACAGCATTTT. The encoded protein is CASSQESGTPQHF.

The CDR3 DNA reads as TGTGCCAGCTCACCGCTCGGGACAAGAAATCAGCCCCAGCATTTT. The encoded protein is CASSPLGTRNQPQHF. The genes are TRBV18 and TRBJ1-5, with D maybe TRBD1 (6 bases). Germline values: CDR1 KGHSH, CDR2 LQKENI. V was pared by 3 bases and J by 4 bases, with 13 bases between. This CDR3 has 15 amino acids.

The J gene is TRBJ1-2, the V gene TRBV28; possibly TRBD1 for D (6 bases). The CDR3 runs to 13 residues. Between the trimmed V and J ends, which lost 5 bases and 5 bases, there was a span of 12 bases. Germline-derived CDR1 and CDR2 are MDHEN and SYDVKM. CDR3 in DNA: TGTGCCAGCAGTCAGACAGGAAGATATGGCTACACCTTC. The encoded protein is CASSQTGRYGYTF.

The J gene is TRBJ2-7, the V gene TRBV7-2; D uncertain. This CDR3 comprises 13 residues. CDR1 is SGHTA and CDR2 is FQGNSA in the germline V gene. The germline V and J ends were trimmed by 1 base and 4 bases, with 8 bases remaining between them. The CDR3 sequence is CASSLVILYEQYF. The CDR3 DNA reads TGTGCCAGCAGCTTAGTGATCCTATACGAGCAGTACTTC.

This chain joins TRBV6-5 and TRBJ1-3, with TRBD1 matching over 8 bases. CDR3 size: 14 residues. V gave up 5 bases and J gave up 5 bases; unmatched junction bases: 5. The V gene's germline CDR1 is MNHEY and CDR2 SVGAGI. The CDR3 nucleotides are TGTGCCAGCAGTAAGACAGGGGTTAGAAACACCATATATTTT. Translation: CASSKTGVRNTIYF.

The chain has TRBV6-1 and TRBJ1-1, with D perhaps matching TRBD1 (6 bases). The CDR3 length is 13 residues. Germline lookup yields CDR1 MNHNS and CDR2 SASEGT. Trimming pared 6 bases from V and 6 bases from J, leaving 14 bases between. The CDR3 DNA reads TGTGCCAGCAGAGAACAGGGTCTTGCTGAAGCTTTCTTT. Translation gives CASREQGLAEAFF.